Below are 11 T cell receptor beta chains sequenced from a single sample in a study of CD8 T cells in Susac syndrome. Reverse transcription of roughly 0.45 to 1 ug RNA was carried out with random hexamers. TCRdb used MiXCR to reprocess the immunoSEQ multiplex PCR reads, holding one entry per CDR3 protein. The sample has 330,000 or so distinct CDR3 sequences; about 89% are singletons. Sequencing was performed on CD8+ T cells from PBMCs. These receptors were obtained from a human donor with multiple sclerosis.

This chain uses TRBV20-1 with TRBJ2-5; 9 bases are shared with TRBD1. J gave up 0 bases and V 1 base, and 3 bases lay outside the gene matches. Per the germline V gene, CDR1 is DFQATT and CDR2 is SNEGSKA (reference sequence). This CDR3 spans 15 amino acids. The CDR3 protein is CSARVGQGYQETQYF. Here the CDR3 DNA reads TGCAGTGCTAGAGTAGGACAGGGGTACCAAGAGACCCAGTACTTC.

V and J are TRBV6-5 and TRBJ1-5; tentatively, D is TRBD1 (5 bases). The germline gives CDR1 MNHEY, CDR2 SVGAGI. V was cut by 2 bases and J by 6 bases, with 5 bases left in between. This CDR3 is 12 amino acids long. DNA for the CDR3: TGTGCCAGCAGTTACACAGGTCAGCCCCAGCATTTT. Its protein product is CASSYTGQPQHF.

The chain joins TRBV7-2 to TRBJ1-5; D gene unclear. Trimming pared 6 bases from V and 1 base from J, leaving 13 bases between. CDR3 length equals 15 residues. The germline V gene has CDR1 SGHTA and CDR2 FQGNSA. CDR3 sequence: CASRPGKWSNQPQHF. The CDR3 DNA is TGTGCCAGCAGACCCGGGAAATGGAGCAATCAGCCCCAGCATTTT.

This chain links TRBV28 with TRBJ1-2; D not certain. V dropped 3 bases and J dropped 7 bases, with 15 bases sitting between them. Looked up from germline, CDR1 is MDHEN and CDR2 is SYDVKM. The CDR3 extends over 14 amino acids. This CDR3 is CASSFLGAIGGYTF. The CDR3 region has the DNA TGTGCCAGCAGTTTTCTAGGAGCGATAGGTGGCTACACCTTC.

V usage is TRBV27 and J usage is TRBJ2-3; D might be TRBD2 (6 bases). V was trimmed by 8 bases and J by 2 bases, leaving 14 bases between them. Germline CDR1 and CDR2: MNHEY and SMNVEV (reference sequence). This CDR3 is built from 14 residues. The CDR3 is CASGLGLHTDTQYF. CDR3 nucleotides: TGTGCCAGCGGCCTGGGACTTCACACAGATACGCAGTATTTT.

This chain joins TRBV24-1 and TRBJ2-1; 10 bases are a match to TRBD2. V lost 7 bases and J lost 5; bases outside the gene matches: 4. Germline loops: CDR1 KGHDR, CDR2 SFDVKD. The CDR3 is 14 amino acids. The CDR3 loop is CATSGTSVHNEQFF. DNA of the CDR3: TGTGCCACCAGCGGGACTAGCGTCCACAATGAGCAGTTCTTC.

The V and J genes are TRBV12-3 or TRBV12-4 and TRBJ2-5; no reliable D call. V shed 3 bases and J shed 5 bases, with 4 bases lying between them. The CDR3 runs 11 residues. CDR3 protein: CASSFWETQYF. The CDR3 nucleotides are TGTGCCAGCAGTTTTTGGGAGACCCAGTACTTC.

The chain has TRBV6-1 and TRBJ2-7, with 7 bases fitting TRBD1. Germline CDR1 MNHNS, CDR2 SASEGT. With V trimmed by 1 base and J by 2 bases, 5 bases remained unmatched. This CDR3 is built from 15 residues. In DNA form, the CDR3 reads TGTGCCAGCAGTGAAGTTGAACAGGGGACCTACGAGCAGTACTTC. Protein: CASSEVEQGTYEQYF.

The rearrangement uses TRBV30 and TRBJ2-1, with D perhaps matching TRBD2 (5 bases). Trimming removed 0 bases at V and 3 bases at J, with 15 bases between. Per germline, CDR1 GTSNPN and CDR2 SVGIG (reference sequence). The CDR3 extends over 16 amino acids. The CDR3: CAWSVGRADYYNEQFF. Here the CDR3 DNA reads TGTGCCTGGAGTGTAGGGCGGGCAGATTACTACAATGAGCAGTTCTTC.

The genes are TRBV5-6 and TRBJ2-5; perhaps TRBD2 as D (6 bases). In germline, CDR1 is SGHDT, CDR2 YYEEEE. V lost 0 bases and J lost 5, with 20 bases in between. There are 17 residues in the CDR3. CDR3 in DNA: TGTGCCAGCAGCTTGGTCTCGGGCGGGGAGGCGCGGGAGACCCAGTACTTC. Translation gives CASSLVSGGEARETQYF.

The V call is TRBV12-3 or TRBV12-4, the J call TRBJ1-1; 7 bases are a match to TRBD1. The CDR3 is 14 residues long. V shed 8 bases, J shed 0 bases, and the junction held 6 bases outside the gene matches. CDR3 protein: CASARGGLNTEAFF. In nucleotides, the CDR3 is TGTGCCAGCGCCAGAGGGGGCTTGAACACTGAAGCTTTCTTT.